These 12 T cell receptor beta chains were sequenced from one sample in a study of cytomegalovirus exposure and HLA in healthy donors. Generated by immunoSEQ multiplex PCR, the TCRdb table keeps only in-frame clones and is missing some. The top ten clones hold 0.92% of a sample with hundreds of thousands of clones, more than 75% of them seen once. Sequencing was performed on PBMCs. The origin of the receptors is a woman under 30 in good health and CMV-seronegative.

This chain links TRBV11-3 with TRBJ2-5; TRBD2 matches at 13 bases. V lost 1 base, J lost 5 bases, and 4 bases stayed unmatched. Germline CDR1 and CDR2: SGHNT and YENEEA. The CDR3 extends over 16 amino acids. CDR3 nucleotide sequence: TGTGCCAGCAGCTTAGGGACTAGCGGGAGAGAGGAGACCCAGTACTTC. Translating it yields CASSLGTSGREETQYF.

The gene calls are TRBV28 and TRBJ2-1; no clear D gene. The V end lost 4 bases, the J end lost 8 bases, and 18 bases lay between the germline ends. CDR3 size: 15 residues. Germline loops: CDR1 MDHEN, CDR2 SYDVKM. CDR3 amino acids: CASSSGPPVMDEQFF. The DNA of the CDR3 is TGTGCCAGCAGTTCAGGTCCGCCGGTTATGGATGAGCAGTTCTTC.

This rearrangement joins TRBV27 to TRBJ2-7; TRBD2 matches 7 bases. Germline V gene data show CDR1 as MNHEY and CDR2 as SMNVEV (reference sequence). V was clipped by 5 bases and J by 4 bases; unmatched bases: 11. The CDR3 has 15 amino acids. CDR3 sequence: CASSPGGGGLYEQYF. The CDR3 nucleotides read TGTGCCAGCAGTCCGGGTGGGGGGGGACTATACGAGCAGTACTTC.

V usage is TRBV5-1 and J usage is TRBJ2-6; TRBD2 matches 8 bases. The CDR3 has 19 amino acids. V lost 4 bases, J lost 0 bases, and 12 bases stayed unmatched. Germline assignment: CDR1 SGHRS and CDR2 YFSETQ. The CDR3 sequence is CASSPVGGAVDSGANVLTF. As DNA, the CDR3 is TGCGCCAGCAGCCCCGTCGGGGGGGCTGTTGACTCTGGGGCCAACGTCCTGACTTTC.

J is TRBJ1-2 and V is TRBV18, with D possibly TRBD1 on 5 matching bases. V was shortened by 6 bases and J by 3 bases, with 11 bases between the two germline ends. Looked up from germline, CDR1 is KGHSH and CDR2 is LQKENI. CDR3 length: 13 amino acids. In nucleotides, the CDR3 is TGTGCCAGCTCTCAGGGATCTGACTATGGCTACACCTTC. Translated, it gives CASSQGSDYGYTF.

The chain employs TRBV20-1 and TRBJ1-1; D is ambiguous. The ends were cut back, 3 bases at V and 10 bases at J, with 12 bases in the middle. The germline gives CDR1 DFQATT, CDR2 SNEGSKA (reference sequence). The CDR3 loop spans 11 amino acids. CDR3 in DNA: TGCAGTGCTAGGAAAGAACAAATAGCTTTCTTT. The encoded protein is CSARKEQIAFF.

The V and J genes are TRBV27 and TRBJ2-7; 9 bases match TRBD2. V dropped 2 bases and J dropped 2; count of bases not matched to a gene: 4. This CDR3 spans 15 amino acids. Germline V gene sequence: CDR1 MNHEY, CDR2 SMNVEV (reference sequence). CDR3 nucleotide sequence: TGTGCCAGCAGTTTAAGATTAGCGGGAGCCTACGAGCAGTACTTC. Translation: CASSLRLAGAYEQYF.

This rearrangement joins TRBV27 to TRBJ2-7; 8 bases map to TRBD2. The J segment lost 4 bases and the V segment lost 3 bases, leaving 2 bases of the junction unmatched. This CDR3 comprises 13 residues. Looked up from germline, CDR1 is MNHEY and CDR2 is SMNVEV (reference sequence). The CDR3: CASSFREGYEQYF. CDR3 coding DNA: TGTGCCAGCAGTTTTCGGGAGGGTTACGAGCAGTACTTC.

The chain uses TRBV18 and TRBJ2-6; TRBD2 might be the D (5 bases). The germline V gene encodes CDR1 KGHSH and CDR2 LQKENI. The CDR3 consists of 15 residues. V lost 1 base and J 4 bases, leaving 8 bases between the germline ends. CDR3 region: CASSPRGAGANVLTF. The CDR3 nucleotides read TGTGCCAGCTCACCACGGGGAGCGGGGGCCAACGTCCTGACTTTC.

The V and J genes are TRBV6-1 and TRBJ2-3; TRBD2 might be the D (5 bases). Germline values: CDR1 MNHNS, CDR2 SASEGT. The CDR3 is 15 residues long. Between the trimmed V and J ends, which lost 0 bases and 4 bases, there was a span of 11 bases. CDR3 loop: CASSEAAGKADTQYF. Written as DNA, the CDR3 is TGTGCCAGCAGTGAAGCGGCCGGGAAGGCAGATACGCAGTATTTT.

The V and J genes are TRBV6-5 and TRBJ2-6, with D possibly matching TRBD1 (6 bases). This CDR3 has 14 amino acids. Trimming took 2 bases from V and 18 from J, leaving 20 bases between them. The V gene's germline CDR1 is MNHEY and CDR2 SVGAGI. The CDR3 here is CASSYDRPSQGWTF. CDR3 in DNA: TGTGCCAGCAGTTACGACAGGCCGTCGCAAGGCTGGACTTTC.

The J gene is TRBJ2-2, the V gene TRBV19; D is unclear. The V gene lost 4 bases and the J gene lost 6 bases, with 15 bases spanning the gap. Germline CDR1 reads LNHDA; CDR2 reads SQIVND (reference sequence). This CDR3 contains 15 residues. CDR3 amino acids: CASSSRGAGAGELFF. The CDR3 DNA reads TGTGCCAGTAGTAGCCGAGGAGCCGGAGCCGGGGAGCTGTTTTTT.